A single sample gave rise to the 27 T cell receptor beta chains below, sequenced in a study of T cell responses to AZD1222 COVID-19 vaccine. TCRdb's table, derived via immunoSEQ multiplex PCR, lists solely in-frame clones and lacks some. The data hold about 150,000 clones, with 92% observed a single time. The sample was peripheral blood, taken 28 days after the second AZD1222 dose. Receptors originate from an adult who received the AZD1222 COVID-19 vaccine.

J is TRBJ1-4 and V is TRBV19; unclear D gene. CDR1 and CDR2 from the germline V gene are LNHDA and SQIVND (reference sequence). The length of the CDR3 is 13 residues. Trimming removed 7 bases at V and 2 bases at J, with 8 bases between. For the CDR3, the DNA is TGTGCCAGTAAAGAAGGGACTAATGAAAAACTGTTTTTT. Translating gives CASKEGTNEKLFF.

The J gene is TRBJ1-1, the V gene TRBV19, with 7 bases lining up with TRBD1. Germline CDR1 is LNHDA and CDR2 is SQIVND (reference sequence). This CDR3 has 15 amino acids. The J segment lost 2 bases and the V segment lost 9 bases, leaving 12 bases of the junction unmatched. The CDR3 DNA is TGTGCCAGCAAGAACAGGGGCGGCATCAACACTGAAGCTTTCTTT. It codes for CASKNRGGINTEAFF.

This chain connects TRBV27 to TRBJ1-2; weak D call: TRBD1 (5 bases). The CDR3 runs to 16 residues. Germline lookup yields CDR1 MNHEY and CDR2 SMNVEV (reference sequence). V gave up 5 bases and J gave up 0 bases, with 16 bases separating them. CDR3 sequence reads: CASSPHGGTPNYGYTF. CDR3 nucleotide sequence: TGTGCCAGCAGTCCACACGGCGGGACGCCTAACTATGGCTACACCTTC.

This clone was picked up one time. The chain combines TRBV9 with TRBJ2-7, with no clear D. Germline lookup yields CDR1 SGDLS and CDR2 YYNGEE. Trimming pared 0 bases from V and 3 bases from J, leaving 13 bases between. This CDR3 contains 15 residues. DNA for the CDR3: TGTGCCAGCAGCGTAGACGGAAATTCGAACTACGAGCAGTACTTC. Encoded protein: CASSVDGNSNYEQYF. The variable domain in full, with the rest retrieved from reference TRBV9 and TRBJ2-7, is DSGVTQTPKHLITATGQRVTLRCSPRSGDLSVYWYQQSLDQGLQFLIQYYNGEERAKGNILERFSAQQFPDLHSELNLSSLELGDSALYFCASSVDGNSNYEQYFGPGTRLTVT.

This chain uses TRBV19 with TRBJ1-2; a possible D gene is TRBD1 (5 bases). Germline V gives CDR1 LNHDA, CDR2 SQIVND (reference sequence). The CDR3 sequence is 14 residues long. The V gene lost 5 bases and the J gene lost 2 bases, with 12 bases spanning the gap. The DNA of the CDR3 is TGTGCCAGTAGTCGGCAGGGAAGGAACTATGGCTACACCTTC. It translates to CASSRQGRNYGYTF.

The chain recombines TRBV5-1 with TRBJ2-2; TRBD2 might be the D (5 bases). CDR3 size: 13 residues. Trimming stripped 4 bases from V and 5 bases from J, with 9 bases between. Germline V gene sequence: CDR1 SGHRS, CDR2 YFSETQ. Here the CDR3 reads CASSPSGTGELFF. The CDR3 nucleotides read TGCGCCAGCAGCCCGTCGGGGACCGGGGAGCTGTTTTTT.

This clone showed up just once. The chain is built from TRBV18 and TRBJ2-3, with D maybe TRBD1 (6 bases). Germline CDR1 is KGHSH and CDR2 is LQKENI. V lost 3 bases to trimming and J lost 0 bases, with 10 bases between them. The CDR3 has 15 amino acids. The CDR3 here is CASSPQGKSTDTQYF. CDR3 in DNA: TGTGCCAGCTCACCCCAGGGGAAAAGCACAGATACGCAGTATTTT.

The genes are TRBV5-5 and TRBJ2-3; possibly TRBD2 for D (6 bases). CDR1 is SGHKS and CDR2 is YYEKEE in the germline V gene (reference sequence). The V gene lost 4 bases and the J gene lost 0 bases, with 15 bases spanning the gap. This CDR3 contains 16 residues. The CDR3 reads CASSRAGRSSTDTQYF. CDR3 sequence (DNA): TGTGCCAGCAGCCGAGCGGGTCGCTCTAGCACAGATACGCAGTATTTT.

The chain has TRBV6-5 and TRBJ1-5; D is unclear. The CDR3 has 16 residues. Germline CDR1 is MNHEY and CDR2 is SVGAGI. Trimming shortened V by 0 bases and J by 1 base, and 10 bases separated the two germline ends. CDR3 sequence (DNA): TGTGCCAGCAGTTACTCACACGGCGCGAGCAATCAGCCCCAGCATTTT. Translation gives CASSYSHGASNQPQHF.

The gene calls are TRBV9 and TRBJ2-1, with D possibly being TRBD2 (6 bases). V shed 4 bases and J shed 1 base, with 18 bases lying between them. The CDR3 has 17 residues. Germline V gene sequence: CDR1 SGDLS, CDR2 YYNGEE. The CDR3 sequence: CASSLSGTALSYNEQFF. The CDR3 DNA is TGTGCCAGCAGCCTCTCTGGGACTGCCCTTTCCTACAATGAGCAGTTCTTC.

This chain connects TRBV28 to TRBJ2-7; 8 nucleotides agree with TRBD2. This CDR3 has 12 amino acids. Per germline, CDR1 MDHEN and CDR2 SYDVKM. The junction had 8 bases not matched to a gene; V was cut back by 11 bases and J by 5 bases. DNA of the CDR3: TGTGCCTCGATTAGCGGGACCAACGAGCAGTACTTC. Amino acid sequence: CASISGTNEQYF.

This sequence joins TRBV7-9 and TRBJ1-4; D ambiguous. The germline CDR1 and CDR2 sequences are SEHNR and FQNEAQ (reference sequence). This CDR3 comprises 15 residues. V was trimmed by 3 bases and J by 8 bases, leaving 16 bases between them. The CDR3 DNA is TGTGCCAGCAGCTTGATCGGTTCTCCTGGGGAAAAACTGTTTTTT. It yields the protein CASSLIGSPGEKLFF.

The chain's CDR3 is CATIGQGRNTGELFF. The CDR3 region has the DNA TGTGCCACCATAGGACAGGGAAGGAACACCGGGGAGCTGTTTTTT. The chain employs TRBV10-3 and TRBJ2-2, with 8 bases matching TRBD1. This CDR3 is built from 15 residues. Germline V gene data show CDR1 as ENHRY and CDR2 as SYGVKD. The V and J ends lost 10 bases and 1 base, in that order; junction bases with no gene match: 8.

The chain links TRBV9 to TRBJ2-6; 10 positions match TRBD2. The CDR3 has 18 amino acids. The germline gives CDR1 SGDLS, CDR2 YYNGEE. The V and J ends lost 0 bases and 2 bases, in that order; junction bases with no gene match: 5. This chain's CDR3 is CASSVVPSGSTGANVLTF. CDR3 nucleotide sequence: TGTGCCAGCAGCGTAGTCCCTAGCGGGAGCACTGGGGCCAACGTCCTGACTTTC.

The chain couples TRBV28 to TRBJ1-5, with TRBD1 matching over 8 bases. V lost 7 bases to trimming and J lost 2 bases; unmatched junction nucleotides: 4. Per germline, CDR1 MDHEN and CDR2 SYDVKM. This CDR3 has 14 amino acids. Here the CDR3 DNA reads TGTGCCAGCAACGACAGGGGCGGCAATCAGCCCCAGCATTTT. Translated, it gives CASNDRGGNQPQHF.

As DNA, the CDR3 is TGTGCCAGCAGCGTAGCCCCCGATTCCCGAGATACGCAGTATTTT. This gives the protein CASSVAPDSRDTQYF. This chain joins TRBV9 and TRBJ2-3; D ambiguous. CDR1 and CDR2 from the germline V gene are SGDLS and YYNGEE. V shed 0 bases and J shed 5 bases, with 13 bases lying between them. The CDR3 is 15 amino acids. The full variable domain, completed using reference TRBV9 and TRBJ2-3, is DSGVTQTPKHLITATGQRVTLRCSPRSGDLSVYWYQQSLDQGLQFLIQYYNGEERAKGNILERFSAQQFPDLHSELNLSSLELGDSALYFCASSVAPDSRDTQYFGPGTRLTVL.

This chain uses TRBV28 with TRBJ2-3; D is unresolved. Germline V gives CDR1 MDHEN, CDR2 SYDVKM. V lost 3 bases to trimming and J lost 4 bases, with 8 bases between them. This CDR3 region has 13 residues. In DNA form, the CDR3 reads TGTGCCAGCAGTTTGATTGTCCCAGATACGCAGTATTTT. Translation gives CASSLIVPDTQYF.

The chain uses TRBV7-8 and TRBJ1-5, with D possibly TRBD1 on 5 matching bases. The CDR3 runs to 16 residues. The V gene's germline CDR1 is SGHVS and CDR2 FQNEAQ. V was trimmed by 5 bases and J by 3 bases, leaving 17 bases between them. The CDR3 nucleotides read TGTGCCAGCAGCCCCGGCGCGGGGCCCCTCAATCAGCCCCAGCATTTT. This sequence encodes CASSPGAGPLNQPQHF.

The V gene is TRBV21-1, the J gene TRBJ1-1. TRBV21-1 is a pseudogene. The CDR3 length is 17 residues. CDR3 region: CASRSVGDEKVGTEAFF. As DNA, the CDR3 is TGTGCCAGCAGATCAGTGGGGGACGAAAAGGTGGGAACTGAAGCTTTCTTT.

The V call is TRBV7-2, the J call TRBJ2-1; 9 bases agree with TRBD2. The ends lost 5 bases at V and 9 bases at J; junction bases unmatched: 20. Germline CDR1 reads SGHTA; CDR2 reads FQGNSA. The CDR3 is 18 amino acids. The CDR3 loop is CASSLGGSGSIRVSEQFF. Here the CDR3 DNA reads TGTGCCAGCAGCCTCGGTGGTAGCGGGAGTATTAGGGTTAGTGAGCAGTTCTTC.

This rearrangement joins TRBV28 to TRBJ1-4; the D is unclear. The CDR3 sequence is 14 residues long. Germline CDR1 MDHEN, CDR2 SYDVKM. The V gene lost 3 bases and the J gene lost 0 bases, with 5 bases spanning the gap. The CDR3 DNA follows: TGTGCCAGCAGTTTTCGGGCAACTAATGAAAAACTGTTTTTT. This codes for CASSFRATNEKLFF.

V is TRBV10-3 and J is TRBJ1-5, with a possible D match to TRBD1 (5 bases). There are 13 residues in the CDR3. Per germline, CDR1 ENHRY and CDR2 SYGVKD. Trimming took off 9 bases at V and 0 bases at J, with 9 bases between the two ends. The CDR3 coding sequence is TGTGCCATACAGGACTATAGCAATCAGCCCCAGCATTTT. Its translation: CAIQDYSNQPQHF.

The rearrangement joins TRBV29-1 to TRBJ1-1; D remains ambiguous. Germline V gives CDR1 SQVTM, CDR2 ANQGSEA. The CDR3 is 15 residues long. V gave up 5 bases and J gave up 6 bases, with 22 bases separating them. CDR3 region: CSVSESGLFKAEAFF. The CDR3 DNA is TGCAGCGTTTCGGAGTCAGGCCTGTTTAAGGCTGAAGCTTTCTTT. Combining the CDR3 with reference TRBV29-1 and TRBJ1-1 gives the whole variable domain SAVISQKPSRDICQRGTSLTIQCQVDSQVTMMFWYRQQPGQSLTLIATANQGSEATYESGFVIDKFPISRPNLTFSTLTVSNMSPEDSSIYLCSVSESGLFKAEAFFGQGTRLTVV.

This rearrangement joins TRBV7-3 to TRBJ2-3, with D uncertain. Germline V CDR1 and CDR2: SGHTA, FQGTGA. Trimming took 2 bases from V and 1 from J, leaving 4 bases between them. The CDR3 length is 13 residues. CDR3 in DNA: TGTGCCAGCAGCTTATGGGGCACAGATACGCAGTATTTT. It specifies CASSLWGTDTQYF.

The rearrangement joins TRBV30 to TRBJ2-7; D remains ambiguous. Trimming cost V 4 bases and J 4 bases, with 11 bases left between them. The CDR3 is 12 amino acids. Germline values: CDR1 GTSNPN, CDR2 SVGIG (reference sequence). The CDR3 DNA sequence: TGTGCCTGGACCACGACCGGGTACGAGCAGTACTTC. Protein: CAWTTTGYEQYF.

This rearrangement joins TRBV18 to TRBJ1-5; D remains ambiguous. V lost 6 bases, J lost 0 bases, and 9 bases lay in between. The germline V gene encodes CDR1 KGHSH and CDR2 LQKENI. The CDR3 length is 14 residues. Here the CDR3 DNA reads TGTGCCAGCTCCGACACGTATAGCAATCAGCCCCAGCATTTT. Encoded protein: CASSDTYSNQPQHF.

This chain uses TRBV5-4 with TRBJ1-1; 9 bases are a match to TRBD1. CDR3 length: 17 residues. Germline CDR1 and CDR2: SGHNT and YYREEE (reference sequence). The junction had 10 bases not matched to a gene; V was cut back by 0 bases and J by 4 bases. CDR3: CASSLDLSETGGTEAFF. For the CDR3, the DNA is TGTGCCAGCAGCTTGGACCTCTCCGAGACAGGGGGCACTGAAGCTTTCTTT.